This T cell receptor beta chain was recorded in a study of blood T cell repertoires in COVID-19. The overall study: Samples of COVID-19 (acute and convalescent) were obtained from the United States, Italy and Spain. PBMCs, B-cell-depleted T cells, or T cells provided the cDNA or gDNA that made up the material.

This clone was seen a handful of times. With 2 bases clipped from V and 5 bases from J, the junction kept 8 bases outside the gene matches. The CDR3 has 15 residues. Germline V gives CDR1 SGHRS, CDR2 YFSETQ. Here immunoSEQ multiplex PCR was the method, and the copy in TCRdb shows in-frame clones only, minus some. The profile shows some 210,000 clones, roughly four fifths of them singletons. This receptor was obtained from a middle-aged man who had recovered from COVID-19. Material for sequencing was PBMCs or T cells enriched from blood (not recorded which). This chain links TRBV5-1 with TRBJ1-1; 8 bases fit TRBD1. The CDR3: CASSLLGRGQTEAFF. CDR3 coding DNA: TGCGCCAGCAGCTTATTGGGCAGGGGGCAGACTGAAGCTTTCTTT.